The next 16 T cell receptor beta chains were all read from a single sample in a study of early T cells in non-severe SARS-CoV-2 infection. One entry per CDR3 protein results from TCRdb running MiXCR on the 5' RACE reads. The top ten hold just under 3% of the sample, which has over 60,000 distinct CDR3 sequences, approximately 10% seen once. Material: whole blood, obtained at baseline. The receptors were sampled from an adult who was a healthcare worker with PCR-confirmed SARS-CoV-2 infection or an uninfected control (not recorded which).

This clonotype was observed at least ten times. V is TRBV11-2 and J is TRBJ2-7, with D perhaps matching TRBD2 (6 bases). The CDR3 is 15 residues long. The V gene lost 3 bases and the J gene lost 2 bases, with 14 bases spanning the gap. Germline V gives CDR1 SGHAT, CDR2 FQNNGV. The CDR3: CASSFGGYSPYEQYF. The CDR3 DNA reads TGTGCCAGCAGCTTTGGGGGGTACTCACCCTACGAGCAGTACTTC.

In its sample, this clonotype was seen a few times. The CDR3: CASSGNVANTEAFF. The CDR3 bases are TGTGCCAGCAGCGGGAACGTTGCGAACACTGAAGCTTTCTTT. The chain carries TRBV3-1 and TRBJ1-1; D uncertain. V dropped 5 bases and J dropped 1 base, with 11 bases sitting between them. Germline loops: CDR1 LGHDT, CDR2 YNNKEL (reference sequence). The length of the CDR3 is 14 residues.

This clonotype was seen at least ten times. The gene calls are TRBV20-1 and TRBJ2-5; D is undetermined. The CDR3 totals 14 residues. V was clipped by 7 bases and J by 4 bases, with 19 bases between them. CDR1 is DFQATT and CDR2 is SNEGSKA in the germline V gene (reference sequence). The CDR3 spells CSELPRLERETQYF. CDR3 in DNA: TGCAGTGAGCTCCCCCGGCTAGAAAGAGAGACCCAGTACTTC.

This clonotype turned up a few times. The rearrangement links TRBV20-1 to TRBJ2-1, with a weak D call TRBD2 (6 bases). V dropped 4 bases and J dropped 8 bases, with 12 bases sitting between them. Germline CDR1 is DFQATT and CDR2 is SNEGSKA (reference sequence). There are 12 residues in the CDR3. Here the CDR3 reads CSATPRRDEQFF. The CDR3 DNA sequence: TGCAGTGCTACTCCCCGGAGGGATGAGCAGTTCTTC.

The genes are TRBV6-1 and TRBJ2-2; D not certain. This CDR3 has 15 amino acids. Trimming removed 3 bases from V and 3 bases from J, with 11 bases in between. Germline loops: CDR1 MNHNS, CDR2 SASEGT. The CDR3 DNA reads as TGTGCCAGCAGTGATTCATCCCACGACACCGGGGAGCTGTTTTTT. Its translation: CASSDSSHDTGELFF.

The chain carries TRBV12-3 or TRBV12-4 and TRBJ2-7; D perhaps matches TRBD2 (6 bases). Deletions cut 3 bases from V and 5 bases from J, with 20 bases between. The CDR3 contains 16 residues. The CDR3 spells CASSFAATGGIDEQYF. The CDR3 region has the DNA TGTGCCAGCAGTTTCGCGGCGACCGGAGGGATTGACGAGCAGTACTTC.

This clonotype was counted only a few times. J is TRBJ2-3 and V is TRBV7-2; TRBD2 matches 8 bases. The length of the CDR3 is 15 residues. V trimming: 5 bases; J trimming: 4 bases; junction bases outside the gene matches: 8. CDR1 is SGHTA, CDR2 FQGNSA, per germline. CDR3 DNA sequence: TGTGCCAGCAGCCCGTGGGGACTAGTGGCAGATACGCAGTATTTT. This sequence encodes CASSPWGLVADTQYF.

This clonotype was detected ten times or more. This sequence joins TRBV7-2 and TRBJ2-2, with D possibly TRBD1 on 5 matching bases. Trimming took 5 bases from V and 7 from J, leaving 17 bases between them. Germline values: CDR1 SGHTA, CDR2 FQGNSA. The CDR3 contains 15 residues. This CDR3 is CASSPIRVLLGELFF. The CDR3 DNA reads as TGTGCCAGCAGCCCCATCAGGGTACTCCTCGGGGAGCTGTTTTTT.

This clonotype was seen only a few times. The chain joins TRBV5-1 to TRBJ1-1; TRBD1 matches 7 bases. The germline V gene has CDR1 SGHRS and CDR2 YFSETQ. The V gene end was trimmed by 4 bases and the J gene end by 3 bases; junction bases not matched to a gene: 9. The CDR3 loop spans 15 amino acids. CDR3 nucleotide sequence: TGCGCCAGCAGCCTATCGACAGGGATGTACACTGAAGCTTTCTTT. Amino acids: CASSLSTGMYTEAFF.

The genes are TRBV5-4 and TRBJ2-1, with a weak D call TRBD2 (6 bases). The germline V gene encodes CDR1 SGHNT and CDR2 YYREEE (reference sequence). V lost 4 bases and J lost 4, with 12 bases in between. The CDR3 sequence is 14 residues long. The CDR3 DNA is TGTGCCAGCAGCCCGAATCGGGGGTACAATGAGCAGTTCTTC. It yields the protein CASSPNRGYNEQFF.

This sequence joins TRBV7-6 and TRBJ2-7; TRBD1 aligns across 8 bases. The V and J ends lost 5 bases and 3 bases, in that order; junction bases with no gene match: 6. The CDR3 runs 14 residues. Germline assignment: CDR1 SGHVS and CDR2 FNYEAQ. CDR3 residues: CASSLRTGFYEQYF. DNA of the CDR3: TGTGCCAGCAGCCTGAGGACAGGGTTCTACGAGCAGTACTTC.

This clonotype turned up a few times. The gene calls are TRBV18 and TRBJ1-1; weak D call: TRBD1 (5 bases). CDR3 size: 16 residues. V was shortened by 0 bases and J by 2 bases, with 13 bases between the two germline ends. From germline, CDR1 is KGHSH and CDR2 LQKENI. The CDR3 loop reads CASSPPLGRENTEAFF. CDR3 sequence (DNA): TGTGCCAGCTCACCACCGTTGGGCAGGGAAAACACTGAAGCTTTCTTT.

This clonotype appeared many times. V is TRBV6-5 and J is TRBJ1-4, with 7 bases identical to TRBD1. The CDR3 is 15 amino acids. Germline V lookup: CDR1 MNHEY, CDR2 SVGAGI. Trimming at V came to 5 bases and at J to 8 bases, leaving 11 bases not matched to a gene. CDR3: CASSGGGAGGEKLFF. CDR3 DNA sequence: TGTGCCAGCAGTGGAGGGGGCGCGGGAGGGGAAAAACTGTTTTTT.

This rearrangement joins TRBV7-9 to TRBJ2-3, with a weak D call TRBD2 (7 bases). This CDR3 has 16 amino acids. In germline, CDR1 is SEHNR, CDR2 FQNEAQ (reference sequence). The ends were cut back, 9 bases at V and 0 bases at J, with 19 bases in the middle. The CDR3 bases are TGTGCCAGTCTGGCGGGGGCCGGATCTAGCACAGATACGCAGTATTTT. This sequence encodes CASLAGAGSSTDTQYF.

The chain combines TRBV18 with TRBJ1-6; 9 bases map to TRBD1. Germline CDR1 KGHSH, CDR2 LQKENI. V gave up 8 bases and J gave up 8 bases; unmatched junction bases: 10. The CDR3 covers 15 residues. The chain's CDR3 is CASTWRDRAYSPLHF. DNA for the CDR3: TGTGCCAGCACGTGGCGGGACAGGGCCTATTCACCCCTCCACTTT. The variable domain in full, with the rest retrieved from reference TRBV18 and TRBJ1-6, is NAGVMQNPRHLVRRRGQEARLRCSPMKGHSHVYWYRQLPEEGLKFMVYLQKENIIDESGMPKERFSAEFPKEGPSILRIQQVVRGDSAAYFCASTWRDRAYSPLHFGNGTRLTVT.

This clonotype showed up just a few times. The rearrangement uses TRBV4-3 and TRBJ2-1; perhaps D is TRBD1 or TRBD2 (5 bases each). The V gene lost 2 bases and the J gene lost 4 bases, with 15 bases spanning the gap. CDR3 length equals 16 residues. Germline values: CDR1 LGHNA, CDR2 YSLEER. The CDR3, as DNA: TGCGCCAGCAGCCAACCTTGGGGACCTCGGTACAATGAGCAGTTCTTC. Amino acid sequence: CASSQPWGPRYNEQFF.